Described below is a single TCR beta chain sequence and its context. Antigen specificity is unknown. The data belong to a study of T cell responses to AZD1222 COVID-19 vaccine. Study results and limitations: Donor demographics were predominantly white British with a female majority; clonal diversity may be underestimated.

Sequencing used immunoSEQ multiplex PCR; TCRdb keeps in-frame clones, though not all of them. This table holds roughly 120,000 clones, 90% to 95% found once. Germline V gene lookup returns CDR1 SGHDN and CDR2 FVKESK. This CDR3 spans 13 amino acids. Trimming left V 1 base short and J 7 bases short, with 10 bases between. This sequence originates from an adult in good health. V is TRBV14 and J is TRBJ1-2, with unresolved D. The specimen was peripheral blood, collected on day 0 of AZD1222 vaccination. In DNA, the CDR3 is TGTGCCAGCAGCCAAGCTCGGACGGGTGGCTACACCTTC. Amino acids: CASSQARTGGYTF.